This TCR beta chain was profiled in a study of molecular identifiers for immune sequencing clone quantification (dated by TCRdb to 2016 to 2018). Some background on the complete study: For a replicate experiment, RNA from roughly 20,000 or 100,000 naive CD8 T cells was divided into five aliquots, and four of the five aliquots were sequenced. The study was a methods study using CD8 T cells to benchmark molecular-identifier clustering-based TCR repertoire sequencing (MIDCIRS) and TCR RNA copy counting. What the work shows at the level of the full study, not this receptor alone: In CMV-specific effector cells, clones with more than 20 RNA copies contained over 97% of molecules, whereas in naive cells such clones contained under 1% of molecules. Spiked-in Jurkat TCR RNA equal to a single cell's worth was reported to be detectable even within 1,100,000 naive CD8 T cells. Modeling gave about three recovered TCR RNA copies per cell versus about 10 by digital PCR, implying roughly 30% capture efficiency. The naive libraries included spiked-in Jurkat TCR RNA (roughly nine copies' worth), and this Jurkat TCR RNA is not part of the donor repertoire. Without barcode sub-clustering, chimeric consensus sequences inflated TCR diversity; chimeras reached as high as 47%. Highly expanded clone sizes could be underestimated because identical TCR molecules may share a barcode.

There are 12 amino acids in the CDR3, from cysteine to phenylalanine inclusive. This entry keeps only the CDR3 DNA: 36 bases, framed from base 1. The germline V gene (reference sequence) sets CDR1 to DFQATT and CDR2 to SNEGSKA. Deletion took 6 bases off V and 3 bases off J, with a span of 11 bases between the germline ends. To prepare the library, PCR was applied. The sequencer listed for this sample is NextSeq 500. Preparation of bulk TCR libraries followed a previously described approach, with the TCR primers listed in Table S5. The Qiagen AllPrep DNA/RNA kit was used to purify total RNA. Before analysis, reads from multiple sequencing runs of one library were combined. In the original analysis: Reads were retained only if the reads had an exact TCR constant sequence, and the retained reads were trimmed to 150 nt and grouped according to their 12-nt molecular barcodes. Reads in each barcode group were sub-clustered using a 15% Levenshtein threshold, and a quality-weighted consensus sequence was built for each RNA molecule. Non-functional sequences were discarded, and so were lower-count sequences lying one edit away from another sequence. On the basis of fitting two negative binomial distributions, barcode sub-clusters with fewer than 20% of the maximum read count were discarded. TCRdb trimmed the raw reads at Q25, called clones with MiXCR and kept productive beta chains. A single entry per CDR3 protein holds the most common genes and DNA from its merged rows. These V and J calls are TCRdb output, not the study's own analysis. This sample lists hundreds of thousands of distinct CDR3 sequences; around 25% were detected once. The ten largest make up 0.78% of the sample.

This clonotype was seen at least ten times. Its antigen target is currently unknown. Base-call qualities are not available, and no considerably larger clone is one nucleotide away. Libraries of naive CD8 T cells were built from approximately 20,000 to 1,000,000 sorted cells, with 10%, 30% or 50% of the purified RNA used. Naive CD8 T cells, defined as CD8+CD4-CCR7+CD45RA+, were FACS-sorted into RLT Plus buffer on a BD FACSAria II. To test detection sensitivity, Jurkat RNA equal to approximately ten TCR copies was added to samples of about 17,000-1,100,000 naive CD8 T cells. Enrichment of CD8 T cells was performed with RosetteSep CD8+ T Cell Enrichment Cocktail and Ficoll-Paque, after which ACK red cell lysis was carried out.

This receptor was taken from a human donor in good health. Some libraries in this study had Jurkat cell RNA spiked in. The V gene is TRBV20-1 and the J gene is TRBJ1-1; the D gene is possibly TRBD1, with 5 bases matching. Sequencing used naive CD8+ T cells from blood, with Jurkat cell RNA spiked in. What the cell subset or site label conveys for this sample: FACS-sorted CD8+CD4-CCR7+CD45RA+ naive T cells. The DNA sequence is given as TGCAGTGCGGAGGGGTCAGACACTGAAGCTTTCTTT. The translation is CSAEGSDTEAFF.